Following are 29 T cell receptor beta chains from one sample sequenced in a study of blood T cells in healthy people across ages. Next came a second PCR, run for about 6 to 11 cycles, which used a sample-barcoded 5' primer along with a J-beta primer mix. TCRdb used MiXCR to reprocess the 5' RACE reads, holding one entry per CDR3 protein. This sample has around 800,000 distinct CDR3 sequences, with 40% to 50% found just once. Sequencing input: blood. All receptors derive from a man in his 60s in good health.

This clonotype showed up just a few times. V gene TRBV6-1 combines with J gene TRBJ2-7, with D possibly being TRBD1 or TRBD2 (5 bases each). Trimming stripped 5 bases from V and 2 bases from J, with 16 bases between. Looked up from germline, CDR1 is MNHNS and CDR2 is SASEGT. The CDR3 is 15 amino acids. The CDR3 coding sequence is TGTGCCAGCAGTCAGGGTATCGGACTGACCTACGAGCAGTACTTC. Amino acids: CASSQGIGLTYEQYF.

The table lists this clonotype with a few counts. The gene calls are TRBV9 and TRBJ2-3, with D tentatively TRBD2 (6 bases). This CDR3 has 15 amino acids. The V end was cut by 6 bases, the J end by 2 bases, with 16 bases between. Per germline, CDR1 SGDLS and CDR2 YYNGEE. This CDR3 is CASTPSPGLTDTQYF. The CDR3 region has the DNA TGTGCCAGCACCCCCTCCCCGGGACTCACAGATACGCAGTATTTT.

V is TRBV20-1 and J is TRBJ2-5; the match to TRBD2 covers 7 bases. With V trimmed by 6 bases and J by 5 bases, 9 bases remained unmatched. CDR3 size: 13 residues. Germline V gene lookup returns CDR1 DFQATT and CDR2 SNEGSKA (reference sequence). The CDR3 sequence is CSAGLAVRETQYF. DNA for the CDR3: TGCAGTGCGGGGCTAGCGGTGCGGGAGACCCAGTACTTC.

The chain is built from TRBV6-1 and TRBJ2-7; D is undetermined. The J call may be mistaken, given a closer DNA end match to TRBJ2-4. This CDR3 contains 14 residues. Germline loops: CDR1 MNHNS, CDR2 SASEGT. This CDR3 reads CASSSLTSWDIQYF. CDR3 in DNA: TGTGCCAGCAGTTCTCTCACCAGTTGGGACATTCAGTACTTC.

Here the CDR3 reads CASSLVSGTSTDTQYF. CDR3 DNA: TGCGCCAGCAGCTTGGTTAGCGGGACCTCCACAGATACGCAGTATTTT. The chain couples TRBV5-1 to TRBJ2-3; TRBD2 matches 8 bases. This CDR3 has 16 residues. Germline CDR1 is SGHRS and CDR2 is YFSETQ. The V segment lost 0 bases and the J segment 2 bases; nucleotides outside the gene matches: 5.

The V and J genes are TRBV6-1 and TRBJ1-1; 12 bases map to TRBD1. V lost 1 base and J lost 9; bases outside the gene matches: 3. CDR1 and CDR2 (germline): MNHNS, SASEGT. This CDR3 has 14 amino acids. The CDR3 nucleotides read TGTGCCAGCAGTGAAGTCGGGACAGGGGGCAAAGCTTTCTTT. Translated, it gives CASSEVGTGGKAFF.

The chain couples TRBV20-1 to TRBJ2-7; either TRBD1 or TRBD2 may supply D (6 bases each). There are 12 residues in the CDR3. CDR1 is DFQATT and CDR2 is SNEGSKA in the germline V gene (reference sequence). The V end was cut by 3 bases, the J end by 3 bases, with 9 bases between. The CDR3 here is CSASGGSYEQYF. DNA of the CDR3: TGCAGTGCTAGCGGGGGCAGCTACGAGCAGTACTTC.

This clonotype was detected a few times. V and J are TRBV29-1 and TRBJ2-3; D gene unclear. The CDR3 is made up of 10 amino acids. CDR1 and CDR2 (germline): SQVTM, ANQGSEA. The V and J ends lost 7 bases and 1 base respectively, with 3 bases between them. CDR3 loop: CSGRTDTQYF. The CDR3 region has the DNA TGCAGCGGCCGCACAGATACGCAGTATTTT.

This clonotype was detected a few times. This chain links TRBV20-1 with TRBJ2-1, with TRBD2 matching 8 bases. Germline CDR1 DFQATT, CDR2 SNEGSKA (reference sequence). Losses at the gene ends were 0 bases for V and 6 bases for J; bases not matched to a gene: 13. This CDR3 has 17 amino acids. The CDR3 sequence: CSARDPLSGGLINEQFF. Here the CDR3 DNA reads TGCAGTGCTAGAGATCCCCTGAGCGGGGGCCTAATCAATGAGCAGTTCTTC.

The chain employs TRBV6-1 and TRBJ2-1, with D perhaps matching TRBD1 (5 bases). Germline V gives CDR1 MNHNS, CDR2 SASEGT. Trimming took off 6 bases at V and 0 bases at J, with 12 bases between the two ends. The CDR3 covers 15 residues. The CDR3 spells CASRIQESSYNEQFF. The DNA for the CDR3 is TGTGCCAGCAGGATACAGGAAAGCTCCTACAATGAGCAGTTCTTC.

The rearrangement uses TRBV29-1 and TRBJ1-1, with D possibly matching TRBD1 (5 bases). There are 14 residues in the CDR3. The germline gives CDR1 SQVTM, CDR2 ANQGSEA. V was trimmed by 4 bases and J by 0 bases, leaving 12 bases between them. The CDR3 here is CSVARGGLNTEAFF. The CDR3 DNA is TGCAGCGTTGCCCGGGGGGGATTGAACACTGAAGCTTTCTTT.

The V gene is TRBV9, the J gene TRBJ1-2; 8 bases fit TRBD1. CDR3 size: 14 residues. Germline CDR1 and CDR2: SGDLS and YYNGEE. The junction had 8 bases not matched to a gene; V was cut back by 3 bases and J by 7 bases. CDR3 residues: CASSDRTGNRGYTF. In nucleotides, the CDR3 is TGTGCCAGCAGCGATCGGACAGGGAATCGTGGCTACACCTTC.

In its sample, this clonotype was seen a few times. Written as DNA, the CDR3 is TGTGCCAGCCTTGGACCGGCATTCCGCTACGAGCAGTACTTC. Residues: CASLGPAFRYEQYF. The chain combines TRBV2 with TRBJ2-7, with D unresolved. This CDR3 has 14 amino acids. Germline loops: CDR1 SNHLY, CDR2 FYNNEI. Trimming removed 8 bases from V and 3 bases from J, with 17 bases in between.

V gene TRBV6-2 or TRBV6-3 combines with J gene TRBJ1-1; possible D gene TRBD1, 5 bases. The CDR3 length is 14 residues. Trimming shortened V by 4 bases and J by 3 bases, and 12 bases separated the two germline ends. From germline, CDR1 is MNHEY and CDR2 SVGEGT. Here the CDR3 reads CASSFGTKDTEAFF. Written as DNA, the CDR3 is TGTGCCAGCAGTTTTGGGACGAAAGACACTGAAGCTTTCTTT.

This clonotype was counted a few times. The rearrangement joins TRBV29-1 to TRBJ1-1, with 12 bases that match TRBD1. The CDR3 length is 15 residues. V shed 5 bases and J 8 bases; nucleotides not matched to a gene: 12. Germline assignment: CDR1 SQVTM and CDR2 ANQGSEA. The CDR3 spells CSVPGQGAHISEAFF. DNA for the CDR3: TGCAGCGTTCCGGGACAGGGGGCCCACATCTCGGAAGCTTTCTTT.

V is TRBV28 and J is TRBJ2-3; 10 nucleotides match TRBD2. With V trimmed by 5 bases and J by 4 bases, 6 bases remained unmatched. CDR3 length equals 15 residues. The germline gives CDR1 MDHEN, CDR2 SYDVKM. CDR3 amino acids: CASSQIAGGADTQYF. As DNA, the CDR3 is TGTGCCAGCAGTCAGATAGCGGGGGGTGCAGATACGCAGTATTTT.

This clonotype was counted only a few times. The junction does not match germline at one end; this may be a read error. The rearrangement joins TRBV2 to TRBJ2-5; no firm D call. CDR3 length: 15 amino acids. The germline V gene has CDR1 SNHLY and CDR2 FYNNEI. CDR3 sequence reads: CASTEGRSSLETLYF. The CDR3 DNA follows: TGTGCCAGCACCGAAGGGCGGTCCTCCCTCGAGACCCTGTACTTC.

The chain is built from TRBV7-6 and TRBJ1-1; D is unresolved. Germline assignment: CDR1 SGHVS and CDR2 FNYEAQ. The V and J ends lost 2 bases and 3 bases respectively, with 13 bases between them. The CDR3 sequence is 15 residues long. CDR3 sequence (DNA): TGTGCCAGCAGCTTATGGACGGCGCAGGACACTGAAGCTTTCTTT. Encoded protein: CASSLWTAQDTEAFF. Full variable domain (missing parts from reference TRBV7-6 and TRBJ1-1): GAGVSQSPRYKVTKRGQDVALRCDPISGHVSLYWYRQALGQGPEFLTYFNYEAQQDKSGLPNDRFSAERPEGSISTLTIQRTEQRDSAMYRCASSLWTAQDTEAFFGQGTRLTVV.

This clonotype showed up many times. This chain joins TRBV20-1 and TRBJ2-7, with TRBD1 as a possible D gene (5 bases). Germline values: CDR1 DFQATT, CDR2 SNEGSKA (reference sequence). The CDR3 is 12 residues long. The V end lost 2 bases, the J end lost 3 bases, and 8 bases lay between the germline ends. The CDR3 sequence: CSARRQNYEQYF. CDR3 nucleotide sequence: TGCAGTGCTAGAAGACAGAACTACGAGCAGTACTTC.

For the CDR3, the DNA is TGTGCCAGCAGGGGAGGGCCCTATAATTCACCCCTCCACTTT. It specifies CASRGGPYNSPLHF. The chain employs TRBV2 and TRBJ1-6; no clear D gene. The CDR3 consists of 14 residues. V was pared by 6 bases and J by 2 bases, with 8 bases between. The germline V gene has CDR1 SNHLY and CDR2 FYNNEI.

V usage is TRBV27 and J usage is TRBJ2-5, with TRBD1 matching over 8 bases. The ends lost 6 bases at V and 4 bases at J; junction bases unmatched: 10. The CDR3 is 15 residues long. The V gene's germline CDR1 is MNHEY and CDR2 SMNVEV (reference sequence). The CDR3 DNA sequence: TGTGCCAGCAGCTCCGGGACAGGTGGGGTAGAGACCCAGTACTTC. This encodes CASSSGTGGVETQYF.

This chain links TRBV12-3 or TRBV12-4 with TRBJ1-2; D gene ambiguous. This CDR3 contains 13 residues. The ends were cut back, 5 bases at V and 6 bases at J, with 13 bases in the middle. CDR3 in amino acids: CASSTSGGHGYTF. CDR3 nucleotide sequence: TGTGCCAGCAGTACTTCAGGAGGGCATGGCTACACCTTC.

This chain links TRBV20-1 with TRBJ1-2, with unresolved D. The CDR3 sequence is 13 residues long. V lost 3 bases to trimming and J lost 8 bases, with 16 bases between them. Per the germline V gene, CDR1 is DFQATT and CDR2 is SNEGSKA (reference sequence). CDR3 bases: TGCAGTGCTAGTGGTTGGTTAGGCGGCGGCTACACCTTC. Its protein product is CSASGWLGGGYTF.

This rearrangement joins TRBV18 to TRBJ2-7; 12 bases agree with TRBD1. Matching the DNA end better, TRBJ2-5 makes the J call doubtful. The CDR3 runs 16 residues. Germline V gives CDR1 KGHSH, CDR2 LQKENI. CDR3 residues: CASSPGDRGRGETQYF. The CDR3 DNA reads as TGTGCCAGCTCACCAGGGGACAGGGGGCGCGGTGAGACCCAGTACTTC.

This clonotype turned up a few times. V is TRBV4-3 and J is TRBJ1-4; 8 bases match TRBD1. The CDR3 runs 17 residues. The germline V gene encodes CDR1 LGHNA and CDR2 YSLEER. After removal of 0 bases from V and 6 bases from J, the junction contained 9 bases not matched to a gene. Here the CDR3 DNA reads TGCGCCAGCAGCCAAGATTATAGGGGACAGGCGTATGAAAAACTGTTTTTT. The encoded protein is CASSQDYRGQAYEKLFF.

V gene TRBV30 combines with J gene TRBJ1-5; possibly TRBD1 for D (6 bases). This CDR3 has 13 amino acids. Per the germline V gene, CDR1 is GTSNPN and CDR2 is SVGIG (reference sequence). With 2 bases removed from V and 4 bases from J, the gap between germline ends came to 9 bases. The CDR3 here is CAWSTGPNQPQHF. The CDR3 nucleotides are TGTGCCTGGAGTACAGGGCCGAATCAGCCCCAGCATTTT.

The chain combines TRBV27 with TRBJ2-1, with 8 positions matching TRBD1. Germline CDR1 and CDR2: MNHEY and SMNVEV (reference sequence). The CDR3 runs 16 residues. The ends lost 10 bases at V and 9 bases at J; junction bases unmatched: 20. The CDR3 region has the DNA TGTGCCACCCTGCCCGACAACAGGGGGAAAAGGAGTGAGCAGTTCTTC. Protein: CATLPDNRGKRSEQFF.

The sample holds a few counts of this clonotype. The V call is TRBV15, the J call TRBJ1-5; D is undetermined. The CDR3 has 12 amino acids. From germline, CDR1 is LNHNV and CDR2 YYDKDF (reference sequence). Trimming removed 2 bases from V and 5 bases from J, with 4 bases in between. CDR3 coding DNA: TGTGCCACCAGCAGACGAGATCAGCCCCAGCATTTT. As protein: CATSRRDQPQHF.

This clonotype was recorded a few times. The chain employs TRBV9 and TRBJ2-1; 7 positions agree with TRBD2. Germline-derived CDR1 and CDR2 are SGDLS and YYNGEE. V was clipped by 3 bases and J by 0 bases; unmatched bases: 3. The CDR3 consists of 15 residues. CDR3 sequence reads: CASSAGGTSYNEQFF. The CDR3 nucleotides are TGTGCCAGCAGCGCCGGGGGGACCTCCTACAATGAGCAGTTCTTC.